These 30 T cell receptor beta chains originate from one sample sequenced in a study of T cells in Graves' hyperthyroidism and ophthalmopathy. Amplified regions were TCR beta CDR3 sequences from RNA transcripts. Using the HTBI primer set, a first-round RT-PCR was run on the TCR CDR3. Via MiXCR, TCRdb re-called the multiplex PCR reads, giving one row per CDR3 protein. The table has roughly 750,000 distinct CDR3 sequences, less than 20% seen once. The sample was blood. These receptors came from a man aged 18 to 35 with Graves' hyperthyroidism.

The chain combines TRBV18 with TRBJ2-7; either TRBD1 or TRBD2 may supply D (5 bases each). V was trimmed by 5 bases and J by 2 bases, leaving 19 bases between them. The CDR3 consists of 16 residues. Per germline, CDR1 KGHSH and CDR2 LQKENI. This CDR3 is CASSLTDPGRTYEQYF. The CDR3 region has the DNA TGTGCCAGCTCATTAACGGACCCGGGACGTACCTACGAGCAGTACTTC.

This clonotype was detected only a few times. This rearrangement joins TRBV5-4 to TRBJ2-2; 13 positions match TRBD2. With V trimmed by 3 bases and J by 5 bases, 1 base remained unmatched. CDR3 length equals 15 residues. Germline V gene lookup returns CDR1 SGHNT and CDR2 YYREEE (reference sequence). The CDR3 DNA reads as TGTGCCAGCAGCTCGACTAGCGGGAGGACCGGGGAGCTGTTTTTT. This codes for CASSSTSGRTGELFF.

V gene TRBV11-2 combines with J gene TRBJ2-5, with TRBD2 as a possible D gene (6 bases). This CDR3 is 15 amino acids long. The V and J ends lost 1 base and 5 bases respectively, with 14 bases between them. Germline values: CDR1 SGHAT, CDR2 FQNNGV. CDR3 in amino acids: CASSLGDFWWETQYF. DNA of the CDR3: TGTGCCAGCAGCTTAGGGGACTTCTGGTGGGAGACCCAGTACTTC.

This clonotype was seen more than once but under ten times. The chain links TRBV3-1 to TRBJ2-6; D is unclear. CDR1 is LGHDT and CDR2 is YNNKEL in the germline V gene (reference sequence). The CDR3 is 14 residues long. V shed 3 bases and J shed 4 bases, with 7 bases lying between them. As DNA, the CDR3 is TGTGCCAGCAGCCACCTTGGAGGGGCCAACGTCCTGACTTTC. Its protein product is CASSHLGGANVLTF. Full variable domain (remainder filled in from reference TRBV3-1 and TRBJ2-6): DTAVSQTPKYLVTQMGNDKSIKCEQNLGHDTMYWYKQDSKKFLKIMFSYNNKELIINETVPNRFSPKSPDKAHLNLHINSLELGDSAVYFCASSHLGGANVLTFGAGSRLTVL.

V and J are TRBV6-2 or TRBV6-3 and TRBJ2-5; the match to TRBD1 covers 9 bases. Germline V gives CDR1 MNHEY, CDR2 SVGEGT. Trimming at V came to 2 bases and at J to 3 bases, leaving 4 bases not matched to a gene. This CDR3 region has 15 residues. This CDR3 reads CASSYTGTGKETQYF. DNA for the CDR3: TGTGCCAGCAGTTACACGGGGACAGGGAAAGAGACCCAGTACTTC.

This clonotype was recorded many times. The chain links TRBV20-1 to TRBJ2-3; TRBD2 agrees at 10 bases. Per germline, CDR1 DFQATT and CDR2 SNEGSKA (reference sequence). V trimming: 7 bases; J trimming: 1 base; junction bases outside the gene matches: 8. The CDR3 has 15 residues. CDR3 nucleotide sequence: TGCAGTGTGGGGGAGCGGGAGGGGGGCACAGATACGCAGTATTTT. This sequence encodes CSVGEREGGTDTQYF.

The chain recombines TRBV7-8 with TRBJ1-5; D ambiguous. The CDR3 is made up of 15 amino acids. Trimming removed 0 bases at V and 3 bases at J, with 9 bases between. Germline CDR1 SGHVS, CDR2 FQNEAQ. The CDR3 DNA reads TGTGCCAGCAGCTTAGCGCCAGGCTTCAATCAGCCCCAGCATTTT. Its protein is CASSLAPGFNQPQHF.

This clonotype was seen a few times. The chain uses TRBV10-1 and TRBJ2-2; TRBD2 is a possible D gene (7 bases). The CDR3 sequence is 16 residues long. CDR1 and CDR2 (germline): WNHNN, SYGVQD (reference sequence). Trimming shortened V by 4 bases and J by 2 bases, and 14 bases separated the two germline ends. CDR3 in amino acids: CASSALSGTNTGELFF. As DNA, the CDR3 is TGCGCCAGCAGTGCCCTAAGCGGGACAAACACCGGGGAGCTGTTTTTT.

This clonotype was seen ten or more times. The chain couples TRBV7-9 to TRBJ2-1; D is unresolved. Between the trimmed V and J ends, which lost 5 bases and 2 bases, there was a span of 7 bases. Looked up from germline, CDR1 is SEHNR and CDR2 is FQNEAQ (reference sequence). CDR3 size: 13 residues. CDR3 protein: CASSKRTYNEQFF. The CDR3 region has the DNA TGTGCCAGCAGCAAAAGGACCTACAATGAGCAGTTCTTC.

The chain joins TRBV20-1 to TRBJ2-5; TRBD2 is a possible D gene (6 bases). Germline V lookup: CDR1 DFQATT, CDR2 SNEGSKA (reference sequence). The CDR3 totals 14 residues. The ends were cut back, 6 bases at V and 5 bases at J, with 19 bases in the middle. Here the CDR3 DNA reads TGCAGTGCCCCCCGGGACTTCGAGGGGGAGACCCAGTACTTC. It specifies CSAPRDFEGETQYF.

Many counts were recorded for this clonotype. The chain carries TRBV30 and TRBJ2-2; TRBD2 aligns across 10 bases. J lost 5 bases, V lost 2 bases, and 2 bases had no gene match. The length of the CDR3 is 14 residues. CDR1 and CDR2 (germline): GTSNPN, SVGIG (reference sequence). The DNA of the CDR3 is TGTGCCTGGAGTAAGGGACTAGCGACCGGGGAGCTGTTTTTT. It codes for CAWSKGLATGELFF. The full variable domain, in which reference TRBV30 and TRBJ2-2 provide the parts outside the CDR3, is SQTIHQWPATLVQPVGSPLSLECTVEGTSNPNLYWYRQAAGRGLQLLFYSVGIGQISSEVPQNLSASRPQDRQFILSSKKLLLSDSGFYLCAWSKGLATGELFFGEGSRLTVL.

The table lists this clonotype with many counts. The rearrangement joins TRBV28 to TRBJ1-1, with D unresolved. V shed 5 bases and J shed 0 bases, with 16 bases lying between them. CDR3 length: 16 residues. The germline V gene encodes CDR1 MDHEN and CDR2 SYDVKM. This CDR3 is CASSQPNSLVNTEAFF. The CDR3 nucleotides read TGTGCCAGCAGTCAGCCCAACTCGCTAGTGAACACTGAAGCTTTCTTT.

This clonotype occurred a few times. Being one base from a much bigger clone, this may be a read error. The CDR3 region is CASSKTSGYEQYF. The CDR3 DNA sequence: TGTGCCAGCAGTAAGACTAGCGGCTACGAGCAGTACTTC. This rearrangement joins TRBV2 to TRBJ2-7, with 9 bases identical to TRBD2. With 5 bases clipped from V and 3 bases from J, the junction kept 2 bases outside the gene matches. Germline V CDR1 and CDR2: SNHLY, FYNNEI. The CDR3 contains 13 residues.

There are many counts of this clonotype. V usage is TRBV18 and J usage is TRBJ2-2, with D possibly matching TRBD1 (6 bases). The V end was cut by 2 bases, the J end by 4 bases, with 14 bases between. The CDR3 extends over 16 amino acids. Germline V gene sequence: CDR1 KGHSH, CDR2 LQKENI. The CDR3 loop is CASSPDRTLGTGELFF. CDR3 sequence (DNA): TGTGCCAGCTCACCAGACAGGACCTTGGGCACCGGGGAGCTGTTTTTT.

This clonotype was observed many times. CDR3 region: CASSLTGALNTGELFF. For the CDR3, the DNA is TGTGCCAGCAGTTTAACGGGTGCACTGAACACCGGGGAGCTGTTTTTT. The chain links TRBV28 to TRBJ2-2; D not resolved. Trimming took 2 bases from V and 1 from J, leaving 11 bases between them. CDR1 and CDR2 from the germline V gene are MDHEN and SYDVKM. There are 16 residues in the CDR3.

This clonotype showed up many times. The chain uses TRBV28 and TRBJ2-3; TRBD2 matches 10 bases. The CDR3 is 17 residues long. The germline gives CDR1 MDHEN, CDR2 SYDVKM. Trimming at V came to 5 bases and at J to 0 bases, leaving 8 bases not matched to a gene. CDR3 residues: CASSRAVAGGSTDTQYF. The CDR3 DNA follows: TGTGCCAGCAGTAGGGCAGTAGCGGGAGGTAGCACAGATACGCAGTATTTT.

Many counts were recorded for this clonotype. The rearrangement links TRBV27 to TRBJ2-1, with 10 bases identical to TRBD2. This CDR3 has 16 amino acids. In germline, CDR1 is MNHEY, CDR2 SMNVEV (reference sequence). The ends lost 2 bases at V and 3 bases at J; junction bases unmatched: 4. The DNA for the CDR3 is TGTGCCAGCAGTTTACGGCCTAGCGGGAGCTACAATGAGCAGTTCTTC. It is translated as CASSLRPSGSYNEQFF.

This clonotype has a handful of counts. This sequence joins TRBV20-1 and TRBJ2-1, with 7 bases fitting TRBD2. CDR1 is DFQATT, CDR2 SNEGSKA, per germline (reference sequence). V lost 2 bases to trimming and J lost 3 bases; unmatched junction nucleotides: 4. The CDR3 length is 14 residues. DNA for the CDR3: TGCAGTGCTAGATTTGCTAGCGGCTACAATGAGCAGTTCTTC. Translated, it gives CSARFASGYNEQFF.

This clonotype came up many times. The rearrangement uses TRBV6-1 and TRBJ2-1, with D possibly being TRBD2 (5 bases). Trimming stripped 5 bases from V and 4 bases from J, with 15 bases between. CDR1 is MNHNS and CDR2 is SASEGT in the germline V gene. The CDR3 totals 15 residues. The CDR3 spells CASSTRTVDYNEQFF. The DNA for the CDR3 is TGTGCCAGCAGTACCAGGACTGTGGATTACAATGAGCAGTTCTTC.

This clonotype was seen at least ten times. The rearrangement joins TRBV7-6 to TRBJ1-5, with a tentative D call TRBD1 (5 bases). Looked up from germline, CDR1 is SGHVS and CDR2 is FNYEAQ. The length of the CDR3 is 14 residues. V was pared by 1 base and J by 6 bases, with 10 bases between. CDR3 sequence: CASSLEVGPQPQHF. CDR3 DNA sequence: TGTGCCAGCAGCTTAGAGGTGGGGCCTCAGCCCCAGCATTTT.

J is TRBJ2-5 and V is TRBV19; D might be TRBD1 (6 bases). This CDR3 region has 14 residues. V was trimmed by 4 bases and J by 2 bases, leaving 11 bases between them. Germline V gives CDR1 LNHDA, CDR2 SQIVND (reference sequence). The CDR3 here is CASSTTQGQETQYF. DNA for the CDR3: TGTGCCAGTAGTACGACACAGGGACAAGAGACCCAGTACTTC.

The genes are TRBV2 and TRBJ1-2; D not resolved. V was cut by 6 bases and J by 10 bases, with 18 bases left in between. CDR3 length: 13 amino acids. CDR1 and CDR2 from the germline V gene are SNHLY and FYNNEI. The CDR3 DNA reads TGTGCCAGCAGAGGAACAGTATCCAGACCCTACACCTTC. Its translation: CASRGTVSRPYTF.

This clonotype was seen many times. V and J are TRBV6-1 and TRBJ1-2; D gene uncertain. The CDR3 extends over 15 amino acids. V shed 5 bases and J shed 5 bases, with 18 bases lying between them. CDR1 is MNHNS and CDR2 is SASEGT in the germline V gene. The CDR3 DNA follows: TGTGCCAGCAGTATGACGACCGGACCAGGATATGGCTACACCTTC. Its protein product is CASSMTTGPGYGYTF.

The chain employs TRBV5-4 and TRBJ2-3, with unresolved D. Germline CDR1 reads SGHNT; CDR2 reads YYREEE (reference sequence). The CDR3 consists of 15 residues. Trimming cost V 5 bases and J 0 bases, with 13 bases left between them. Here the CDR3 reads CASSSWADSTDTQYF. The CDR3 DNA follows: TGTGCCAGCAGTTCTTGGGCAGACAGCACAGATACGCAGTATTTT.

The rearrangement uses TRBV15 and TRBJ1-5, with 7 nucleotides matching TRBD1. Germline trimming cut 7 bases from V and 6 bases from J; bases unmatched to any gene: 6. In germline, CDR1 is LNHNV, CDR2 YYDKDF (reference sequence). This CDR3 spans 13 amino acids. CDR3 in amino acids: CATNRGEGQPQHF. The CDR3 DNA is TGTGCCACCAACAGGGGAGAAGGTCAGCCCCAGCATTTT.

V gene TRBV7-3 combines with J gene TRBJ2-3, with 8 nucleotides matching TRBD2. Unmatched junction bases numbered 14, after V lost 5 bases and J lost 1 base. CDR1 is SGHTA, CDR2 FQGTGA, per germline. The CDR3 consists of 18 residues. CDR3 amino acids: CASSPSGRDPLRTDTQYF. CDR3 coding DNA: TGTGCCAGCAGCCCTAGCGGGCGTGACCCCTTACGCACAGATACGCAGTATTTT.

This clonotype was seen at least ten times. The V and J genes are TRBV30 and TRBJ2-3; D is unclear. V lost 4 bases and J lost 6, with 17 bases in between. Germline-derived CDR1 and CDR2 are GTSNPN and SVGIG (reference sequence). The CDR3 runs 14 residues. In nucleotides, the CDR3 is TGTGCCTGGATGGGCCCGGCCGGTTTGGATACGCAGTATTTT. Protein sequence: CAWMGPAGLDTQYF.

This clonotype has ten or more counts. At one of its ends the junction is not consistent with the germline gene, which may arise from a read error. The J gene is TRBJ2-1, the V gene TRBV28, with D perhaps given as TRBD1 or TRBD2 (7 bases each). The V gene's germline CDR1 is MDHEN and CDR2 SYDVKM. The CDR3 consists of 16 residues. The CDR3 DNA reads TGTGCCGGCAGGGGGGCTAGCGGAAGCTCCTACAATGAGCAGTTCTTC. Its translation is CAGRGASGSSYNEQFF.

This clonotype was seen more than once but under ten times. The chain links TRBV11-2 to TRBJ2-1; tentative D call: TRBD1 (6 bases). Germline values: CDR1 SGHAT, CDR2 FQNNGV. Trimming took 3 bases from V and 6 from J, leaving 9 bases between them. The CDR3 loop spans 13 amino acids. The CDR3 nucleotides read TGTGCCAGCAGCTTCCGGGACACCAATGAGCAGTTCTTC. This gives the protein CASSFRDTNEQFF.

The chain uses TRBV7-3 and TRBJ2-1; D is unclear. The CDR3 loop spans 13 amino acids. V lost 3 bases, J lost 5 bases, and 8 bases lay in between. Germline loops: CDR1 SGHTA, CDR2 FQGTGA. The CDR3 sequence: CASSLSADNEQFF. CDR3 nucleotides: TGTGCCAGCAGCTTGAGCGCCGACAATGAGCAGTTCTTC.